This T cell receptor beta chain was identified during a study of T cells in Graves' hyperthyroidism and ophthalmopathy. On this clonotype: Its target is not known. A single base separates this from a much larger clone, so it may be a read error.

Amplified TCR beta CDR3 regions came from RNA transcripts. HTBI primers drove first-round RT-PCR of the TCR CDR3. From the multiplex PCR reads, TCRdb called clonotypes with MiXCR, one entry per CDR3 protein. This table has about 590,000 distinct CDR3 sequences, 13% to 15% appearing once. Fresh peripheral blood, about 10 ml of it, supplied the PBMCs. Study results and caveats: Ophthalmopathy was model-predicted a median roughly 6.3 months pre-onset.

Germline CDR1 is MNHEY and CDR2 is SVGEGT. Trimming took off 0 bases at V and 5 bases at J, with 14 bases between the two ends. This CDR3 comprises 15 residues. The sequence came from a woman under 30 with Graves' ophthalmopathy. The rearrangement links TRBV6-2 or TRBV6-3 to TRBJ2-7, with D possibly matching TRBD1 (5 bases). Sequenced input: blood. The CDR3: CASSYSIRDGHEQYF. The CDR3 nucleotides are TGTGCCAGCAGTTACTCGATCAGGGATGGCCACGAGCAGTACTTC.